These T cell receptor beta chains were read from a single sample in a study of blood T cell repertoires in COVID-19. TCRdb's table, derived via immunoSEQ multiplex PCR, lists solely in-frame clones and lacks some. The sample shows about 150,000 clones, approximately 87% of them seen only once. The sequenced material came from peripheral blood. Receptors originate from a woman in her seventies with acute or convalescent COVID-19. Each CDR3 is given with its conserved first and last residue. D genes are given only for firm matches. Where a row states a size, it is once, few, many or the class of an expanded clone; other rows omit it.

cdr3_length,clone_size,j_call,v_call,d_call,cdr3_nt,cdr3_aa
13,NA,TRBJ2-5,TRBV14,NA,TGTGCCAGCAGCCAAGGGCCCAGGGAGACCCAGTACTTC,CASSQGPRETQYF
13,NA,TRBJ1-5,TRBV20-1,NA,TGCAGTGCTAGTGGGGGGGGGTATCAGCCCCAGCATTTT,CSASGGGYQPQHF
16,NA,TRBJ1-5,TRBV2,NA,TGTGCCAGCAGCGGTCTGGGGGGGTCGGGCAATCAGCCCCAGCATTTT,CASSGLGGSGNQPQHF
14,NA,TRBJ2-7,TRBV5-1,NA,TGCGCCAGCAGCTCCATGGAGGGAGCGTACGAGCAGTACTTC,CASSSMEGAYEQYF
13,NA,TRBJ2-3,TRBV30,NA,TGTGCCTGGAGCACACTAGGGCCAGATACGCAGTATTTT,CAWSTLGPDTQYF
17,NA,TRBJ2-5,TRBV7-9,NA,TGTGCCAGCAGCTTCGGTATTGGCGGACAGTCACAAGAGACCCAGTACTTC,CASSFGIGGQSQETQYF
13,few,TRBJ1-3,TRBV11-2,NA,TGTGCCAGCAGCCCCAGGTTAGGAAACACCATATATTTT,CASSPRLGNTIYF
12,once,TRBJ2-7,TRBV27,NA,TGTGCCAGCAGTTTATCGGGGGGGCCCCTGTACTTC,CASSLSGGPLYF
14,NA,TRBJ1-1,TRBV19,NA,TGTGCCAGTAGTACTGCTGGGACACACACTGAAGCTTTCTTT,CASSTAGTHTEAFF
15,NA,TRBJ2-7,TRBV3-1/TRBV3-2,TRBD2,TGTGCCAGCAGCCCCTCCGTGGACGGGGGGTACGAGCAGTACTTC,CASSPSVDGGYEQYF
14,once,TRBJ2-5,TRBV5-1,NA,TGCGCCAGCAGCTTGGAAGGACGAGGGGGGACCCAGTACTTC,CASSLEGRGGTQYF
13,NA,TRBJ1-1,TRBV2,TRBD1,TGTGCCAGCAGGTACAGGGGGAACACTGAAGCTTTCTTT,CASRYRGNTEAFF
16,once,TRBJ2-1,TRBV27,NA,TGTGCCAGCAGTTTATTGCGGGGTAGCTCCTACAATGAGCAGTTCTTC,CASSLLRGSSYNEQFF
15,NA,TRBJ2-1,TRBV5-1,NA,TGCGCCAGCAGCCTTGGTGGCGGGTCCTACAATGAGCAGTTCTTC,CASSLGGGSYNEQFF
13,NA,TRBJ2-7,TRBV6-5,TRBD1,TGTGCCAGCAGTCACCGACAGGGACACGAGCAGTACTTC,CASSHRQGHEQYF
11,NA,TRBJ1-6,TRBV4-3,NA,TGCGCCAGCAGCCCTCTTTCACCCCTCCACTTT,CASSPLSPLHF